This T cell receptor beta chain was observed in a study of blood T cell repertoires in COVID-19. In the study overall: T cells, B-cell-depleted T cells, or PBMCs supplied cDNA or gDNA.

Per the study methods: The assay estimated nucleated cells by amplifying reference gene primers. Method: immunoSEQ multiplex PCR; TCRdb's copy keeps in-frame clones and lacks some. That table supplies the V and J calls and clone size; D and trimming were determined from the DNA. In the table there are more than 45,000 clones, 90% of which are singletons. This CDR3 region has 16 residues. V was pared by 6 bases and J by 3 bases, with 12 bases of the junction left unmatched. Germline-derived CDR1 and CDR2 are SGHVS and FNYEAQ. The clonotype comes from a man between 65 and 79 years old with acute or convalescent COVID-19. The sample was peripheral blood. The rearrangement links TRBV7-6 to TRBJ2-7; 9 positions agree with TRBD1. CDR3 nucleotides: TGTGCCAGCAGACCTCGTCCGACAGGGGGAGGCTACGAGCAGTACTTC. The encoded protein is CASRPRPTGGGYEQYF. The whole variable domain, filled in from reference TRBV7-6 and TRBJ2-7, reads GAGVSQSPRYKVTKRGQDVALRCDPISGHVSLYWYRQALGQGPEFLTYFNYEAQQDKSGLPNDRFSAERPEGSISTLTIQRTEQRDSAMYRCASRPRPTGGGYEQYFGPGTRLTVT.